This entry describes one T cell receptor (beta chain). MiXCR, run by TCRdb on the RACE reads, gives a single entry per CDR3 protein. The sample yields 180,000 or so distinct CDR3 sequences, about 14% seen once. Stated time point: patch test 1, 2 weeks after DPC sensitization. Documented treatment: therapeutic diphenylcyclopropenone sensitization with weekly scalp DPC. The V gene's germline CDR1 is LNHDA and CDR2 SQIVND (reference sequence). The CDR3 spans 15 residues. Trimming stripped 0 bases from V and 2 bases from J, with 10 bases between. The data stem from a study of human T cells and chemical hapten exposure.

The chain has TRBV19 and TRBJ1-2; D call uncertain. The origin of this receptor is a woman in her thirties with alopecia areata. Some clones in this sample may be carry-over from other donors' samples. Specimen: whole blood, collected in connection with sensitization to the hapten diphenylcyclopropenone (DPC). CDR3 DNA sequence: TGTGCCAGTAGTATAGATTCCGGCAGAAACTATGGCTACACCTTC. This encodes CASSIDSGRNYGYTF.